This entry is about one TCR beta chain. This sample was included in a study of blood T cell repertoires in COVID-19. Overall study context: Collection of acute and convalescent COVID-19 samples took place in the United States, Italy and Spain. T cells, B-cell-depleted T cells, or PBMCs provided the cDNA or gDNA that served as material.

Per the original data handling: By means of reference gene primer amplification, nucleated cell counts were estimated. The repertoire was sequenced with immunoSEQ multiplex PCR; TCRdb's copy has only in-frame clones and lacks some. That table is the source of V, J and clone size, and D and trimming were worked out from the DNA. The sample lists 100,000 to 150,000 clones, approximately 74% occurring once. The CDR3 runs to 13 residues. The V gene end was trimmed by 6 bases and the J gene end by 4 bases; junction bases not matched to a gene: 1. CDR1 is MNHNS and CDR2 is SASEGT in the germline V gene. The source is a man aged 55 to 70 with acute or convalescent COVID-19. Sequences were obtained from peripheral blood. The chain employs TRBV6-1 and TRBJ2-2, with TRBD2 identical over 8 bases. CDR3 residues: CASRSGSTGELFF. CDR3 sequence (DNA): TGTGCCAGCAGAAGCGGGAGCACCGGGGAGCTGTTTTTT.